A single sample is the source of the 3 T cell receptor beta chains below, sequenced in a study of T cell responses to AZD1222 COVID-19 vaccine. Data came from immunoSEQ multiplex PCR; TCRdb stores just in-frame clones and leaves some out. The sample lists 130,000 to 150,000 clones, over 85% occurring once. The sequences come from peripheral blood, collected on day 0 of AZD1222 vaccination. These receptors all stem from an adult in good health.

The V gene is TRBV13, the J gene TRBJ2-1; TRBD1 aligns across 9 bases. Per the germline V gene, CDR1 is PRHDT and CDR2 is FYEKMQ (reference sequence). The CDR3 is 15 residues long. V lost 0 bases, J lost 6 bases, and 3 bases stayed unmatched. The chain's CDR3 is CASSLGPGQGNEQFF. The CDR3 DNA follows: TGTGCCAGCAGCTTAGGCCCGGGACAGGGCAATGAGCAGTTCTTC.

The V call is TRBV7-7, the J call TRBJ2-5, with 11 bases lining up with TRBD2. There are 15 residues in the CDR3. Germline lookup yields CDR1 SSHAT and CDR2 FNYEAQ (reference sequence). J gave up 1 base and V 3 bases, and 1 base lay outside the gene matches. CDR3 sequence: CASSLTSGAQETQYF. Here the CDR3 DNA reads TGTGCCAGCAGCTTGACTAGCGGGGCCCAAGAGACCCAGTACTTC.

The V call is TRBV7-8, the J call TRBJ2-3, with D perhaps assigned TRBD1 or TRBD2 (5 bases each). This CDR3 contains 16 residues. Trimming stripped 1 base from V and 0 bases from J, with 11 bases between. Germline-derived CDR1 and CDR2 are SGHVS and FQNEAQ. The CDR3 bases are TGTGCCAGCAGCTTAGGGGGTGGGGGAAGCACAGATACGCAGTATTTT. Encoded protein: CASSLGGGGSTDTQYF.